The 30 T cell receptor beta chains reported below all come from one sample, sequenced in a study of monozygotic twins with inflammatory bowel disease. TCRdb derives one entry per CDR3 protein from the 5' RACE reads, leaving out DNA. The sample table includes roughly 100,000 distinct CDR3 sequences. Sample: blood. The source is a human donor with ulcerative colitis or Crohn's disease, or a healthy co-twin of an affected twin (not recorded which).

This chain uses TRBV10-3 with TRBJ2-5; lacking DNA, the TRBD2 call made by TCRdb goes unchecked. Germline CDR1 is ENHRY and CDR2 is SYGVKD. This CDR3 is 13 amino acids long. The CDR3 reads CASSGGPKETQYF.

The chain is built from TRBV28 and TRBJ2-7; TCRdb outputs TRBD1, but without DNA this stays unchecked. There are 15 residues in the CDR3. CDR1 and CDR2 (germline): MDHEN, SYDVKM. The CDR3 is CASSLSGASSYEQYF. Full variable domain (outside the CDR3, taken from reference TRBV28 and TRBJ2-7): DVKVTQSSRYLVKRTGEKVFLECVQDMDHENMFWYRQDPGLGLRLIYFSYDVKMKEKGDIPEGYSVSREKKERFSLILESASTNQTSMYLCASSLSGASSYEQYFGPGTRLTVT.

The chain links TRBV6-2 or TRBV6-3 to TRBJ2-3; there is no DNA to check the TCRdb D call of TRBD2. CDR3 length equals 18 residues. Germline values: CDR1 MNHEY, CDR2 SVGEGT. CDR3 region: CASSLGLAGGPITDTQYF.

The V gene is TRBV27, the J gene TRBJ2-7; TCRdb proposes TRBD1, but this gene call is untestable without DNA. The CDR3 extends over 15 amino acids. Germline V lookup: CDR1 MNHEY, CDR2 SMNVEV (reference sequence). CDR3 region: CASSLRDRGWYEQYF.

The CDR3 sequence: CATSDPRDTYGYTF. V gene TRBV24-1 combines with J gene TRBJ1-2; no DNA is available, so the TRBD1 call from TCRdb remains unchecked. Germline V lookup: CDR1 KGHDR, CDR2 SFDVKD. There are 14 residues in the CDR3.

The chain joins TRBV6-6 to TRBJ2-1; TCRdb's assignment of TRBD2 cannot be checked, as there is no DNA. This CDR3 region has 14 residues. CDR1 MNHNY and CDR2 SVGAGI come from the germline V gene (reference sequence). The CDR3 region is CASLGLAGNNEQFF.

This chain joins TRBV7-9 and TRBJ1-1; TCRdb designates TRBD1, a call that cannot be tested without DNA. Germline assignment: CDR1 SEHNR and CDR2 FQNEAQ (reference sequence). CDR3 length: 13 residues. CDR3 sequence reads: CASSDRQGIEAFF.

The chain carries TRBV18 and TRBJ1-6. The CDR3 is made up of 15 amino acids. Germline V lookup: CDR1 KGHSH, CDR2 LQKENI. CDR3 residues: CASSPVAGGDSPLHF.

This chain joins TRBV30 and TRBJ1-1. Germline assignment: CDR1 GTSNPN and CDR2 SVGIG (reference sequence). CDR3 size: 14 residues. CDR3 loop: CAWSVHLLNTEAFF.

The V gene is TRBV19, the J gene TRBJ2-1; TCRdb's D call, TRBD2, is unchecked because there is no DNA. This CDR3 region has 12 residues. Germline CDR1 LNHDA, CDR2 SQIVND (reference sequence). CDR3 sequence reads: CASTTRNNEQFF.

The V call is TRBV6-5, the J call TRBJ1-5. The CDR3 totals 15 residues. Germline lookup yields CDR1 MNHEY and CDR2 SVGAGI. The chain's CDR3 is CASSYSGDSNQPQHF.

The chain employs TRBV5-1 and TRBJ1-1; TCRdb's D gene call, TRBD1, goes unchecked for lack of DNA. This CDR3 comprises 16 residues. The germline CDR1 and CDR2 sequences are SGHRS and YFSETQ. The CDR3 protein is CASSSVGSRGYTEAFF.

V gene TRBV2 combines with J gene TRBJ2-5; TCRdb designates TRBD1, a call that cannot be tested without DNA. Germline CDR1 reads SNHLY; CDR2 reads FYNNEI. This CDR3 is 17 amino acids long. The CDR3 region is CASSATGAGAVRETQYF.

The chain couples TRBV5-1 to TRBJ2-1. The CDR3 has 14 amino acids. Germline assignment: CDR1 SGHRS and CDR2 YFSETQ. The CDR3 protein is CASSLFLSGAEQFF.

The chain is built from TRBV12-3 or TRBV12-4 and TRBJ1-1; TCRdb indicates TRBD1, and absent DNA this call remains unverified. CDR3 size: 11 residues. The CDR3 sequence is CASRGESEAFF.

V is TRBV3-1 and J is TRBJ1-2. The CDR3 loop spans 13 amino acids. Germline V gene data show CDR1 as LGHDT and CDR2 as YNNKEL (reference sequence). This CDR3 reads CASSQDRTAGYTF.

The chain joins TRBV7-2 to TRBJ1-2; absent DNA, TCRdb's TRBD1 call cannot be checked. This CDR3 comprises 15 residues. The germline gives CDR1 SGHTA, CDR2 FQGNSA. The CDR3 region is CASSVDRGLIYGYTF.

The chain links TRBV6-5 to TRBJ1-2. The CDR3 sequence is 13 residues long. Germline V gives CDR1 MNHEY, CDR2 SVGAGI. The CDR3 reads CASSTGSNYGYTF.

This chain uses TRBV6-1 with TRBJ2-1; TCRdb calls TRBD2, which cannot be checked without DNA. Per germline, CDR1 MNHNS and CDR2 SASEGT. The CDR3 is made up of 14 amino acids. CDR3 sequence reads: CASTEFASADEQFF.

The chain uses TRBV20-1 and TRBJ2-7; TCRdb calls TRBD1, which cannot be checked without DNA. Looked up from germline, CDR1 is DFQATT and CDR2 is SNEGSKA (reference sequence). CDR3 length equals 14 residues. This CDR3 is CSARATGVRYEQYF.

The rearrangement joins TRBV12-3 or TRBV12-4 to TRBJ2-7; TCRdb proposes TRBD2, but this gene call is untestable without DNA. This CDR3 region has 15 residues. This CDR3 reads CASSSNGGPLYEQYF.

The CDR3 reads CASTPDRSSPLHF. The chain links TRBV7-6 to TRBJ1-6; the D call from TCRdb, TRBD1, cannot be confirmed without DNA. The length of the CDR3 is 13 residues. Per the germline V gene, CDR1 is SGHVS and CDR2 is FNYEAQ.

The V gene is TRBV20-1, the J gene TRBJ2-1; as DNA is missing, the TRBD1 call by TCRdb cannot be tested. CDR1 and CDR2 (germline): DFQATT, SNEGSKA (reference sequence). This CDR3 contains 15 residues. CDR3: CSASTGTGGWNEQFF.

This CDR3 reads CASSLGTGRETQYF. This chain uses TRBV12-3 or TRBV12-4 with TRBJ2-5. The CDR3 is 14 amino acids.

The chain combines TRBV6-4 with TRBJ2-1; absent DNA, TCRdb's TRBD2 call cannot be checked. CDR1 MRHNA and CDR2 SNTAGT come from the germline V gene. The CDR3 has 14 residues. CDR3 amino acids: CASSKRGEANEQFF.

The chain recombines TRBV6-2 or TRBV6-3 with TRBJ2-7; TCRdb proposes TRBD1, but this gene call is untestable without DNA. The CDR3 is 15 residues long. Germline-derived CDR1 and CDR2 are MNHEY and SVGEGT. CDR3 residues: CASTSLGQGTDEQYF.

The chain is built from TRBV5-1 and TRBJ1-3; absent DNA, TCRdb's TRBD1 call cannot be checked. The CDR3 length is 15 residues. Germline values: CDR1 SGHRS, CDR2 YFSETQ. The CDR3 region is CASSLEGASGNTIYF. Full variable domain (rest looked up from reference TRBV5-1 and TRBJ1-3): KAGVTQTPRYLIKTRGQQVTLSCSPISGHRSVSWYQQTPGQGLQFLFEYFSETQRNKGNFPGRFSGRQFSNSRSEMNVSTLELGDSALYLCASSLEGASGNTIYFGEGSWLTVV.

The genes are TRBV27 and TRBJ2-4; without DNA, the TCRdb call of TRBD1 cannot be checked. Per the germline V gene, CDR1 is MNHEY and CDR2 is SMNVEV (reference sequence). There are 16 residues in the CDR3. CDR3 amino acids: CASSPLERVAKNIQYF.

V gene TRBV29-1 combines with J gene TRBJ1-1; the TCRdb D gene call, TRBD1, has no DNA to confirm it. Looked up from germline, CDR1 is SQVTM and CDR2 is ANQGSEA. This CDR3 contains 14 residues. The CDR3 spells CSVDTGPLNTEAFF.

This chain joins TRBV9 and TRBJ2-2; the D gene TCRdb calls, TRBD1, cannot be checked with no DNA. The CDR3 is 15 amino acids. Germline CDR1 is SGDLS and CDR2 is YYNGEE. The CDR3 here is CASSPRLLNTGELFF.